This T cell receptor beta chain was identified during a study of T cells in localized non-small cell lung cancer. The study's findings and limits: Peak T cell clonality was found in uninvolved adjacent lung, exceeding tumor. There was an association of higher blood T cell density with longer overall survival. Heterogeneity remains possible because sequencing was limited to only one tumor region. Researchers found a median roughly 50 of the top 100 tumor clones in adjacent lung.

The sample holds a few counts of this clone. The antigen is not known. This table comes from immunoSEQ multiplex PCR, and its TCRdb copy is limited to in-frame clones, with some not included. The data show approximately 3,200 clones, around 30% seen once. The ends were cut back, 2 bases at V and 1 base at J, with 8 bases in the middle. Germline-derived CDR1 and CDR2 are KGHSH and LQKENI. CDR3 size: 14 residues. The J gene is TRBJ1-1, the V gene TRBV18; unclear D gene. This specimen consisted of lung tumor tissue, obtained before any cancer treatment. This TCR came from a man aged 35 to 69 with stage I lung adenocarcinoma. The CDR3: CASSPGQTNTEAFF. The DNA of the CDR3 is TGTGCCAGCTCACCAGGCCAGACGAACACTGAAGCTTTCTTT.